The next 8 T cell receptor beta chains were all read from a single sample in a study of CD8+ T cells in alopecia areata. In each case, RNA was isolated and then reverse transcribed into cDNA as the sequencing template. The assay was immunoSEQ multiplex PCR, and TCRdb's table has in-frame clones only and misses some. The sample has under 70,000 clones; 95% to 97% are singletons. Sample: CD8+ T cells sorted from blood, taken at week 0. These receptors all stem from a human donor with alopecia areata.

V usage is TRBV5-1 and J usage is TRBJ2-7; TRBD2 aligns across 9 bases. The germline V gene encodes CDR1 SGHRS and CDR2 YFSETQ. CDR3 length: 16 amino acids. J lost 0 bases, V lost 3 bases, and 7 bases had no gene match. In DNA, the CDR3 is TGCGCCAGCAGCTCGTTCGGAGCGGGGGGCTCCTACGAGCAGTACTTC. This sequence encodes CASSSFGAGGSYEQYF.

This chain uses TRBV28 with TRBJ2-5, with 14 bases that match TRBD2. The CDR3 has 16 amino acids. Losses at the gene ends were 7 bases for V and 5 bases for J; bases not matched to a gene: 9. Germline V gene sequence: CDR1 MDHEN, CDR2 SYDVKM. The CDR3 spells CASTLTSGGARETQYF. DNA of the CDR3: TGTGCCAGCACTCTGACTAGCGGGGGGGCCCGGGAGACCCAGTACTTC.

The chain employs TRBV7-6 and TRBJ2-3; maybe TRBD2 (6 bases). The CDR3 covers 15 residues. Per germline, CDR1 SGHVS and CDR2 FNYEAQ. Trimming shortened V by 11 bases and J by 2 bases, and 20 bases separated the two germline ends. The CDR3 DNA reads as TGTGCCTCGAGAGCGGCGGCGGGGTTCACAGATACGCAGTATTTT. Its translation is CASRAAAGFTDTQYF.

The gene calls are TRBV7-8 and TRBJ2-1, with D unclear. Germline CDR1 is SGHVS and CDR2 is FQNEAQ. The CDR3 consists of 14 residues. V lost 8 bases and J lost 8, with 19 bases in between. The CDR3 DNA reads TGTGCCAGCGTCCCCCCTCCACCCCCACATGAGCAGTTCTTC. Its translation: CASVPPPPPHEQFF.

The rearrangement links TRBV6-5 to TRBJ2-1; 7 bases fit TRBD1. With V trimmed by 6 bases and J by 8 bases, 7 bases remained unmatched. The germline CDR1 and CDR2 sequences are MNHEY and SVGAGI. There are 13 residues in the CDR3. The CDR3, as DNA: TGTGCCAGCAGCAGGGGGATTCGAGATGAGCAGTTCTTC. Residues: CASSRGIRDEQFF.

This clone was seen a single time. This rearrangement joins TRBV6-5 to TRBJ2-5; 10 bases are a match to TRBD1. The V and J ends lost 2 bases and 4 bases, in that order; junction bases with no gene match: 7. The CDR3 sequence is 16 residues long. The germline V gene has CDR1 MNHEY and CDR2 SVGAGI. The CDR3 loop is CASSYLDRGKGETQYF. In DNA form, the CDR3 reads TGTGCCAGCAGTTACCTGGACAGGGGGAAGGGAGAGACCCAGTACTTC.

V is TRBV7-8 and J is TRBJ1-1; possibly TRBD1 for D (6 bases). V gave up 5 bases and J gave up 1 base, with 11 bases separating them. The germline V gene has CDR1 SGHVS and CDR2 FQNEAQ. The CDR3 covers 14 residues. CDR3 region: CASSRGDTNTEAFF. For the CDR3, the DNA is TGTGCCAGCAGCCGGGGGGACACGAACACTGAAGCTTTCTTT. Combining the CDR3 with reference TRBV7-8 and TRBJ1-1 gives the whole variable domain GAGVSQSPRYKVAKRGQDVALRCDPISGHVSLFWYQQALGQGPEFLTYFQNEAQLDKSGLPSDRFFAERPEGSVSTLKIQRTQQEDSAVYLCASSRGDTNTEAFFGQGTRLTVV.

This chain joins TRBV4-1 and TRBJ2-7; 11 positions match TRBD2. This CDR3 has 15 residues. CDR1 is MGHRA and CDR2 is YSYEKL in the germline V gene. With 3 bases clipped from V and 3 bases from J, the junction kept 4 bases outside the gene matches. The CDR3 sequence: CASSHRGTSGYEQYF. The CDR3 coding sequence is TGCGCCAGCAGCCATCGCGGGACTAGCGGCTACGAGCAGTACTTC.